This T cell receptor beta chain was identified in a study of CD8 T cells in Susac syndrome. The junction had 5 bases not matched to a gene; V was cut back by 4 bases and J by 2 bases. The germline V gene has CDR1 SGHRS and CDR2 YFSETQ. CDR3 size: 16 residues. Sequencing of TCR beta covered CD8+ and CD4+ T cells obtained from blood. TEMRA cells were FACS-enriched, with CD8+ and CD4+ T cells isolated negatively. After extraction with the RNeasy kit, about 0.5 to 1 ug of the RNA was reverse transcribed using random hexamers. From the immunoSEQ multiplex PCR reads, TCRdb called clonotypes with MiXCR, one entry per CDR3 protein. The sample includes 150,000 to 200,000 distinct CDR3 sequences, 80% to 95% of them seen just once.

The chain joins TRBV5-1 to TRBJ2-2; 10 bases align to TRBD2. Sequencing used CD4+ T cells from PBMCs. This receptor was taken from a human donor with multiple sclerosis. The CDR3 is CASSPGTSVNTGELFF. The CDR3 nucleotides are TGCGCCAGCAGCCCCGGGACTAGCGTTAACACCGGGGAGCTGTTTTTT.